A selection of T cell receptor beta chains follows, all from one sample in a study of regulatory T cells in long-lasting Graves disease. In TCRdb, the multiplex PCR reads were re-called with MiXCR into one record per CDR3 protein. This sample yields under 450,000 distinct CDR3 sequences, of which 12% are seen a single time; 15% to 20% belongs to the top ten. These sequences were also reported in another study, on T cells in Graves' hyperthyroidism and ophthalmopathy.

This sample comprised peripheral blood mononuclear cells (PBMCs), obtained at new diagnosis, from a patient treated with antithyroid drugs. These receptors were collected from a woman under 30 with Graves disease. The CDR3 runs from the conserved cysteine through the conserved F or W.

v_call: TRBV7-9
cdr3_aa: CASSLGGSGNQPQHF

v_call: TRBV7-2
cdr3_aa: CASSLDRVGSGELFF

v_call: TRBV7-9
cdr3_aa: CASSLAPGGQGYNEQFF

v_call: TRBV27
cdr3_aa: CASSTQQGVSTEAFF

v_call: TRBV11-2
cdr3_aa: CASLKVDTQYF

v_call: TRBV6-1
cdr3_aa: CASNTGDSHTNTEAFF

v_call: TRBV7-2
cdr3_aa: CASSFGLGGGGTEAFF

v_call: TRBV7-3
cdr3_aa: CASSWGGGNSYNEQFF

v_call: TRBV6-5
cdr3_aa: CASSYHRGLGLGQFF

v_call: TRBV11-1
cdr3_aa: CASSLRWSERGANTGELFF

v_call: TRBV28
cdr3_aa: CASSSSWEPYEQYF